The present TCR beta chain was sequenced within a study of response to subunit inactivated influenza vaccine. TCRdb used MiXCR to reprocess the RT-PCR reads, holding one entry per CDR3 protein. The table includes about 540,000 distinct CDR3 sequences, under 30% detected once. CDR1 is MNHEY and CDR2 is SVGEGT in the germline V gene. The CDR3 consists of 14 residues. Note on this clonotype: At one boundary the junction diverges from the germline segment, which might be a read error.

This same sample was also taken into another study, of T cells expressing NK-cell markers. That study reports: 5'RACE template switching with UMIs produced the TCR beta cDNA. Within the sequenced cohort of eight donors, seven exhibited HCMV seropositivity and one was seronegative. For five or six donors, the dominant NKG2C+ clonotypes made up roughly 1.0-7.0% of their CD8+ T cells. The leading position in the CD3+CD56-NKG2C+ fraction of a handful of donors also went to these clonotypes.

The chain carries TRBV6-2 or TRBV6-3 and TRBJ2-1, with D hard to call. Material: CD4+ T cells sorted from PBMCs, obtained 11 to 12 days after vaccination. This TCR came from a man in his fifties who received an inactivated influenza vaccine. The CDR3 here is CASSYGQLYDEQFF. In DNA, the CDR3 is TGTGCCAGCAGTTACGGCCAGCTCTACGATGAGCAGTTCTTC.